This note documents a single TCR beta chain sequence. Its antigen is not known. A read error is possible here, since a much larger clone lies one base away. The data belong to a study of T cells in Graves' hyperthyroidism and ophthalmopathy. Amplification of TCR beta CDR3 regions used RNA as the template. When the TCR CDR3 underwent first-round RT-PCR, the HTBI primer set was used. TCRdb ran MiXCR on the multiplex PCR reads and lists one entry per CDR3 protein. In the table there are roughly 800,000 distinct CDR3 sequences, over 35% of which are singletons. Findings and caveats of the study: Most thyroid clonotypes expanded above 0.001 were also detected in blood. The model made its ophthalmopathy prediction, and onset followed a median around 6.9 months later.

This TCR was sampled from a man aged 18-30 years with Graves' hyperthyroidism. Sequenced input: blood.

In nucleotides, the CDR3 is TGTACCAGCAGGCGGGGTTTAGGGAAACTGTTTTTT. This gives the protein CTSRRGLGKLFF. V usage is TRBV12-3 or TRBV12-4 and J usage is TRBJ1-4; D is ambiguous. CDR3 length: 12 residues.